A selection of T cell receptor beta chains follows, all from one sample in a study of Graves' ophthalmopathy and Graves' hyperthyroidism. TCRdb called the multiplex PCR reads again in MiXCR, with one record for every CDR3 protein. This table has 740,000 or so distinct CDR3 sequences, roughly two fifths appearing once. The sequencing sample was made of peripheral blood. These receptors all come from an adult man with Graves' ophthalmopathy. Both conserved end residues are part of each CDR3. A D gene is named only where the DNA matches it firmly. Expanded clones get a size class; other rows say once, few or many, or leave the size out.

d_gene: TRBD2
abundance: few
j_gene: TRBJ2-7
v_gene: TRBV10-3
CDR3nt: TGTGCCATCAGTGAGTCAGGAAGCGGGAAGGTAGGCGAGCAGTACTTC
CDR3aa: CAISESGSGKVGEQYF

d_gene: .
abundance: .
j_gene: TRBJ1-6
v_gene: TRBV14
CDR3nt: TGTGCCAGCAGCCAAATTGGATCCGGGTCACCCCTCCACTTT
CDR3aa: CASSQIGSGSPLHF

d_gene: TRBD1
abundance: .
j_gene: TRBJ2-7
v_gene: TRBV29-1
CDR3nt: TGCAGCGTTGATCAGATATTTCGGACAGGCAACTCCTACGAGCAGTACTTC
CDR3aa: CSVDQIFRTGNSYEQYF

d_gene: .
abundance: .
j_gene: TRBJ1-5
v_gene: TRBV2
CDR3nt: TGTGCCAGCAGTGAGGGGGCACGAGAGACCCAGCATTTT
CDR3aa: CASSEGARETQHF

d_gene: TRBD1
abundance: few
j_gene: TRBJ2-7
v_gene: TRBV19
CDR3nt: TGTGCCAGTAGTACAACGACAGGGGACGAGCAGTACTTC
CDR3aa: CASSTTTGDEQYF

d_gene: TRBD1
abundance: many
j_gene: TRBJ1-3
v_gene: TRBV25-1
CDR3nt: TGTGCCAGCAGTGGGACAGGGGGGTACTCTGGAAACACCATATATTTT
CDR3aa: CASSGTGGYSGNTIYF

d_gene: .
abundance: .
j_gene: TRBJ1-6
v_gene: TRBV25-1
CDR3nt: TGTGCCAGCAGTGCATCGGCCAGCTCCTATAATTCACCCCTCCACTTT
CDR3aa: CASSASASSYNSPLHF

d_gene: .
abundance: many
j_gene: TRBJ1-6
v_gene: TRBV12-3/TRBV12-4
CDR3nt: TGTGCCAGCACCCCGGGACAAGAGAATTCACCCCTCCACTTT
CDR3aa: CASTPGQENSPLHF

d_gene: TRBD2
abundance: .
j_gene: TRBJ2-5
v_gene: TRBV24-1
CDR3nt: TGTGCCACCAGTGGCGCTAGCGGGCCAAACCAAGAGACCCAGTACTTC
CDR3aa: CATSGASGPNQETQYF

d_gene: .
abundance: .
j_gene: TRBJ1-2
v_gene: TRBV29-1
CDR3nt: TGCAGCGTAGACAGCGGTTCTACACTGGGCTACACCTTC
CDR3aa: CSVDSGSTLGYTF